The following is a T cell receptor (beta chain) sequence with its context. What it binds is not known. These data come from a study of OX40 agonist ivuxolimab in advanced cancers. Study-wide results and caveats: Within 6 weeks, CD4+ and CD8+ blood T cells expanded clonally at 0.1 to 3.0 mg/kg. Which antigen the expanded peripheral T cells recognized is unknown.

J lost 4 bases, V lost 5 bases, and 12 bases had no gene match. CDR3 length: 17 amino acids. The germline V gene has CDR1 MNHEY and CDR2 SMNVEV (reference sequence). Repertoires were generated with immunoSEQ multiplex PCR, while TCRdb's copy carries only in-frame clones and drops some. The data show tens of thousands of clones, about 91% seen once. The chain recombines TRBV27 with TRBJ2-7; 12 bases line up with TRBD2. Here the sequenced sample was CD4+ or CD8+ T cells sorted from blood, taken in a trial of the OX40 agonist ivuxolimab. The clonotype comes from an adult with an advanced solid tumor such as melanoma, head and neck, liver or kidney cancer. The chain's CDR3 is CASSPGLAGSRRYEQYF. The CDR3 DNA follows: TGTGCCAGCAGTCCTGGACTAGCGGGAAGCCGCCGGTACGAGCAGTACTTC.